The text below deals with one T cell receptor beta chain. Its antigen is undetermined. The sample belongs to a study of CD8 T cells in ankylosing spondylitis. General observations from the study: Within peripheral blood, clones linked to disease were CD8+ and relatively rare. Seemingly distinctive of ankylosing spondylitis blood was a TCR beta motif formed by eight highly homologous variants. Significant enrichment of disease-linked clones was reportedly seen in matched ankylosing spondylitis synovial fluid.

The V segment lost 1 base and the J segment 9 bases; nucleotides outside the gene matches: 8. The length of the CDR3 is 15 residues. Germline V gives CDR1 SGDLS, CDR2 YYNGEE. Each CDR3 protein gets one entry after TCRdb re-called the 5' RACE reads with MiXCR. In the table there are hundreds of thousands of distinct CDR3 sequences, approximately 10% of which are singletons. This receptor was obtained from a male donor with ankylosing spondylitis. Sequenced material: blood, either unsorted or a sorted T cell fraction (not recorded which). The chain couples TRBV9 to TRBJ2-1, with 9 bases that match TRBD2. CDR3 sequence reads: CASSVQGGGASEQFF. CDR3 in DNA: TGTGCCAGCAGCGTACAGGGCGGGGGGGCCAGTGAGCAGTTCTTC.